The 17 T cell receptor beta chains reported below all come from one sample, sequenced in a study of regulatory T cells in long-lasting Graves disease. Time point defined: newly diagnosed GD, antithyroid drugs for less than 3 months. Scientists built the TCR library using RNA that was extracted from PBMCs. Both iRepertoire HTBI primers and Arm-PCR of CDR3 regions were used to build the TCR beta libraries. From the multiplex PCR reads, TCRdb called clonotypes with MiXCR, one entry per CDR3 protein. The sample has roughly 610,000 distinct CDR3 sequences, roughly 15% seen once. This sample was also put to use in a study of T cells in Graves' hyperthyroidism and ophthalmopathy.

The material sequenced was peripheral blood mononuclear cells (PBMCs), taken at new diagnosis, from a patient treated with antithyroid drugs. Source of these receptors: a man between 18 and 29 years old with Graves disease.

The chain links TRBV30 to TRBJ1-1; D is undetermined. The length of the CDR3 is 15 residues. Germline V gene sequence: CDR1 GTSNPN, CDR2 SVGIG (reference sequence). Trimming removed 2 bases at V and 8 bases at J, with 21 bases between. The chain's CDR3 is CAWSLGLRFPDEAFF. The DNA of the CDR3 is TGTGCCTGGAGTCTAGGGCTTCGATTCCCCGACGAAGCTTTCTTT.

On this clonotype: A read error may explain this, as a much larger clone is one base away. This CDR3 reads CASREGEETKYF. For the CDR3, the DNA is TGTGCCAGCCGAGAAGGGGAAGAGACCAAGTACTTC. The chain links TRBV12-3 or TRBV12-4 to TRBJ2-1, with a possible D match to TRBD1 (5 bases). The CDR3 is made up of 12 amino acids.

At least ten counts were recorded for this clonotype. The chain combines TRBV6-1 with TRBJ2-7; TRBD1 matches at 9 bases. The CDR3 totals 14 residues. The V gene end was trimmed by 6 bases and the J gene end by 6 bases; junction bases not matched to a gene: 9. CDR1 and CDR2 from the germline V gene are MNHNS and SASEGT. CDR3 sequence reads: CASRGTGTVFEQYF. Here the CDR3 DNA reads TGTGCCAGCAGGGGGACAGGGACGGTGTTCGAGCAGTACTTC.

The chain is built from TRBV30 and TRBJ1-1; D not resolved. CDR1 is GTSNPN and CDR2 is SVGIG in the germline V gene (reference sequence). The ends were cut back, 3 bases at V and 3 bases at J, with 8 bases in the middle. The CDR3 runs to 12 residues. CDR3 region: CAWSHGDTEAFF. CDR3 in DNA: TGTGCCTGGAGCCACGGGGACACTGAAGCTTTCTTT.

This clonotype was seen a single time. This may arise from a read error, as a much more abundant clone is one base away. The chain has TRBV7-3 and TRBJ1-1, with no clear D. Per germline, CDR1 SGHTA and CDR2 FQGTGA. The CDR3 is made up of 13 amino acids. CDR3 bases: TGTGCCAGCAGCCAAAGGCCCAAATCTGAAGCTTCCTTT. This gives the protein CASSQRPKSEASF.

In the case of this clonotype: This may be a read error, as it is one base from a much larger clone. V gene TRBV2 combines with J gene TRBJ2-1; possibly TRBD1 or TRBD2 for D (7 bases each). The length of the CDR3 is 13 residues. In germline, CDR1 is SNHLY, CDR2 FYNNEI. With 7 bases removed from V and 9 bases from J, the gap between germline ends came to 16 bases. The CDR3: CASNTQRDSEQFF. CDR3 DNA: TGTGCCAGCAATACGCAGCGGGACAGTGAGCAGTTCTTC.

In this sample, this clonotype turned up many times. The CDR3 loop reads CASRRGPESGPGANVLTF. The CDR3 DNA sequence: TGTGCCAGCAGAAGGGGCCCCGAAAGTGGGCCCGGGGCCAACGTCCTGACTTTC. The chain carries TRBV12-3 or TRBV12-4 and TRBJ2-6, with a tentative D call TRBD1 (5 bases). This CDR3 region has 18 residues. Trimming removed 6 bases from V and 4 bases from J, with 22 bases in between.

This clonotype was observed at least ten times. The V and J genes are TRBV5-5 and TRBJ2-7; maybe TRBD2 (5 bases). The germline V and J ends were trimmed by 4 bases and 7 bases, with 24 bases remaining between them. Germline CDR1 is SGHKS and CDR2 is YYEKEE (reference sequence). The CDR3 is 16 residues long. The DNA of the CDR3 is TGTGCCAGCAGCCCCGCGTCGTGGACTCCCCTGGGAGAGCAGTACTTC. It specifies CASSPASWTPLGEQYF.

The chain uses TRBV11-2 and TRBJ2-1; D is uncertain. Germline CDR1 and CDR2: SGHAT and FQNNGV. The CDR3 is made up of 11 amino acids. V lost 5 bases, J lost 15 bases, and 14 bases lay in between. The CDR3 reads CASSHPHRRFF. The CDR3 DNA sequence: TGTGCCAGCAGCCATCCTCATCGGCGGTTCTTC.

The J gene is TRBJ2-7, the V gene TRBV30, with 9 bases lining up with TRBD1. This CDR3 has 15 amino acids. Trimming took 0 bases from V and 4 from J; bases not matched to a gene: 7. Germline CDR1 reads GTSNPN; CDR2 reads SVGIG (reference sequence). The CDR3 region is CAWSVRDRAYYEQYF. Here the CDR3 DNA reads TGTGCCTGGAGTGTACGGGACAGGGCTTATTACGAGCAGTACTTC.

This clonotype was counted only a few times. The chain uses TRBV10-3 and TRBJ2-1; the D is unclear. V lost 8 bases to trimming and J lost 8 bases, with 10 bases between them. CDR3 size: 11 residues. CDR1 is ENHRY, CDR2 SYGVKD, per germline. CDR3 nucleotides: TGTGCCATCTCAACATCGGATGAGCAGTTCTTC. Translation gives CAISTSDEQFF.

This clonotype was picked up a small number of times. The chain has TRBV7-3 and TRBJ2-1; 7 nucleotides agree with TRBD2. CDR1 and CDR2 (germline): SGHTA, FQGTGA. The V and J ends lost 5 bases and 6 bases, in that order; junction bases with no gene match: 10. This CDR3 region has 15 residues. The CDR3 nucleotides are TGTGCCAGCAGCCCCGACGGGAGGCCAGGCAATGAGCAGTTCTTC. Amino acid sequence: CASSPDGRPGNEQFF.

The V gene is TRBV9, the J gene TRBJ2-7, with D maybe TRBD1 (5 bases). Per the germline V gene, CDR1 is SGDLS and CDR2 is YYNGEE. The CDR3 has 13 residues. Trimming stripped 2 bases from V and 4 bases from J, with 10 bases between. CDR3 coding DNA: TGTGCCAGCAGCGTTGTGCCAGGGTACGAGCAGTACTTC. Its translation is CASSVVPGYEQYF.

The rearrangement links TRBV27 to TRBJ2-7, with 8 nucleotides matching TRBD1. The CDR3 is made up of 15 amino acids. Germline values: CDR1 MNHEY, CDR2 SMNVEV (reference sequence). Germline trimming cut 4 bases from V and 5 bases from J; bases unmatched to any gene: 10. For the CDR3, the DNA is TGTGCCAGCAGTTCCCAGGGGGCGCTTCGTCACGAGCAGTACTTC. The encoded protein is CASSSQGALRHEQYF.

In its sample, this clonotype was seen a few times. The rearrangement joins TRBV6-1 to TRBJ2-1; D is undetermined. The V gene lost 1 base and the J gene lost 4 bases, with 20 bases spanning the gap. Looked up from germline, CDR1 is MNHNS and CDR2 is SASEGT. This CDR3 region has 18 residues. In DNA form, the CDR3 reads TGTGCCAGCAGTGAAGTATTTATAGACAACAAAATTTACAATGAGCAGTTCTTC. This sequence encodes CASSEVFIDNKIYNEQFF.

The rearrangement uses TRBV7-9 and TRBJ2-1; 15 nucleotides align to TRBD2. V shed 1 base and J 3 bases; nucleotides not matched to a gene: 16. Germline-derived CDR1 and CDR2 are SEHNR and FQNEAQ (reference sequence). CDR3 size: 22 residues. The DNA of the CDR3 is TGTGCCAGCAGCTTAGTTGCGGGTACGCGGACTAGCGGGAGGGACCTCTACAATGAGCAGTTCTTC. Protein product: CASSLVAGTRTSGRDLYNEQFF.

This clonotype was observed many times. The CDR3 reads CASSLEASGRGYEQFF. The CDR3 bases are TGCGCCAGCAGCTTGGAGGCTAGCGGGAGGGGCTATGAGCAGTTCTTC. The gene calls are TRBV5-1 and TRBJ2-1, with 12 bases aligning to TRBD2. Germline V gene data show CDR1 as SGHRS and CDR2 as YFSETQ. The trim removed 0 bases at V and 8 bases at J, leaving 6 bases unmatched. The CDR3 length is 16 residues.